This entry lists 13 T cell receptor beta chains sequenced from one sample in a study. TCRdb re-called the RT-PCR reads with MiXCR, one entry per CDR3 protein. The profile shows about 700,000 distinct CDR3 sequences, 14% of them singletons. Sample: memory CD4+ T cells from blood. These receptors came from a female donor in good health, serving as a healthy control.

This clonotype has only a few counts. This rearrangement joins TRBV7-9 to TRBJ1-2; D call uncertain. The CDR3 is 16 residues long. Trimming took off 5 bases at V and 5 bases at J, with 21 bases between the two ends. CDR1 is SEHNR, CDR2 FQNEAQ, per germline (reference sequence). CDR3 loop: CASSPSLVQNQYGYTF. In nucleotides, the CDR3 is TGTGCCAGCAGCCCCAGTCTCGTCCAGAATCAGTATGGCTACACCTTC.

This clonotype was seen ten or more times. This rearrangement joins TRBV20-1 to TRBJ2-7, with 12 nucleotides matching TRBD1. Germline CDR1 and CDR2: DFQATT and SNEGSKA (reference sequence). The CDR3 is 15 amino acids. V shed 6 bases and J 0 bases; nucleotides not matched to a gene: 6. The CDR3 region has the DNA TGCAGTGCCAGGGGACAGGGGGCGATCTCCTACGAGCAGTACTTC. Translation gives CSARGQGAISYEQYF.

This clonotype was detected only a few times. The chain employs TRBV9 and TRBJ1-3, with 9 bases lining up with TRBD1. The germline CDR1 and CDR2 sequences are SGDLS and YYNGEE. With V trimmed by 0 bases and J by 0 bases, 10 bases remained unmatched. The CDR3 contains 19 residues. CDR3 protein: CASSVGSMGTGRSGNTIYF. The CDR3 DNA reads TGTGCCAGCAGCGTAGGATCCATGGGGACAGGGCGCTCTGGAAACACCATATATTTT.

This clonotype was detected ten times or more. This chain uses TRBV29-1 with TRBJ1-1; D not certain. Germline values: CDR1 SQVTM, CDR2 ANQGSEA. The CDR3 runs to 13 residues. V gave up 8 bases and J gave up 6 bases, with 19 bases separating them. The CDR3 here is CSFRPAVAAEAFF. The CDR3 DNA sequence: TGCAGCTTCCGACCGGCGGTAGCCGCTGAAGCTTTCTTT.

J is TRBJ1-1 and V is TRBV20-1; possibly TRBD1 for D (5 bases). Looked up from germline, CDR1 is DFQATT and CDR2 is SNEGSKA (reference sequence). CDR3 length equals 15 residues. V gave up 6 bases and J gave up 3 bases, with 20 bases separating them. CDR3 in DNA: TGCAGTGCCCAACCGGCAGGGATGGGGGACACTGAAGCTTTCTTT. Protein product: CSAQPAGMGDTEAFF.

The chain uses TRBV20-1 and TRBJ2-5; unclear D gene. Germline CDR1 DFQATT, CDR2 SNEGSKA (reference sequence). CDR3 length: 13 amino acids. The V and J ends lost 0 bases and 3 bases respectively, with 8 bases between them. CDR3 sequence: CSARDPQKETQYF. CDR3 DNA sequence: TGCAGTGCTAGAGATCCACAAAAAGAGACCCAGTACTTC.

This chain links TRBV6-1 with TRBJ2-1; possibly TRBD2 for D (6 bases). Trimming pared 7 bases from V and 5 bases from J, leaving 18 bases between. The CDR3 runs 15 residues. The germline V gene has CDR1 MNHNS and CDR2 SASEGT. The CDR3 region is CASTPTTGSDNEQFF. The CDR3 coding sequence is TGTGCCAGCACCCCGACTACCGGGAGCGACAATGAGCAGTTCTTC.

This clonotype was detected only a few times. In DNA form, the CDR3 reads TGTGCCAGCAGTTCAGGTGTTGAAGCTTTCTTT. This codes for CASSSGVEAFF. V and J are TRBV11-2 and TRBJ1-1; D gene ambiguous. The V and J ends lost 6 bases and 7 bases respectively, with 9 bases between them. The CDR3 is 11 residues long. The germline V gene has CDR1 SGHAT and CDR2 FQNNGV.

This clonotype was recorded many times. The chain joins TRBV6-5 to TRBJ2-7; 8 bases map to TRBD2. Germline-derived CDR1 and CDR2 are MNHEY and SVGAGI. V lost 2 bases and J lost 3; bases outside the gene matches: 9. The CDR3 runs 16 residues. CDR3 residues: CASSYDRSGLVYEQYF. The CDR3 coding sequence is TGTGCCAGCAGTTACGACAGATCGGGACTAGTCTACGAGCAGTACTTC.

CDR3 amino acids: CASSQDQYASHYEQYF. The CDR3 DNA sequence: TGCGCCAGCAGCCAAGATCAATATGCTTCCCACTACGAGCAGTACTTC. V gene TRBV4-1 combines with J gene TRBJ2-7; no clear D. The germline V and J ends were trimmed by 0 bases and 3 bases, with 15 bases remaining between them. Germline-derived CDR1 and CDR2 are MGHRA and YSYEKL. The CDR3 has 16 amino acids.

This clonotype was observed at least ten times. This chain joins TRBV18 and TRBJ1-1, with 8 bases lining up with TRBD1. Trimming removed 3 bases from V and 1 base from J; junction bases left unmatched: 4. The CDR3 runs 15 residues. Germline CDR1 reads KGHSH; CDR2 reads LQKENI. The CDR3 spells CASSPLGQGNTEAFF. Here the CDR3 DNA reads TGTGCCAGCTCACCTCTCGGACAGGGGAACACTGAAGCTTTCTTT.

This clonotype was detected a few times. The chain employs TRBV7-2 and TRBJ2-1, with 7 nucleotides matching TRBD2. CDR1 SGHTA and CDR2 FQGNSA come from the germline V gene. This CDR3 contains 16 residues. V lost 0 bases, J lost 3 bases, and 5 bases stayed unmatched. The CDR3 DNA follows: TGTGCCAGCAGCTTAGCGCGGACTAGTAACTACAATGAGCAGTTCTTC. Encoded protein: CASSLARTSNYNEQFF.

This chain connects TRBV7-8 to TRBJ2-1, with 7 bases identical to TRBD2. Germline lookup yields CDR1 SGHVS and CDR2 FQNEAQ. The CDR3 is 18 amino acids. J was trimmed by 4 bases and V by 2 bases; bases with no gene match: 14. The CDR3 region has the DNA TGTGCCAGCAGCTTACAACCTTTCGGGCTAGCGGATTACAATGAGCAGTTCTTC. Amino acid sequence: CASSLQPFGLADYNEQFF.